This T cell receptor beta chain was sequenced for a study of blood T cell repertoires in COVID-19. Study-wide context: The United States, Italy and Spain supplied acute and convalescent COVID-19 samples. PBMCs, B-cell-depleted T cells, or T cells were the source of the cDNA or gDNA that made up the material.

This clone has just one count. In the authors' workflow: Amplification with reference gene primers provided the estimates of nucleated cell counts. Repertoires were generated with immunoSEQ multiplex PCR, while TCRdb's copy carries only in-frame clones and drops some. The V and J calls and clone size were taken over from that table, and D and trimming were inferred from the DNA. Among just under 350,000 clones, 90% to 95% were seen once, and the ten largest hold 3% to 4%. The CDR3 covers 19 residues. This TCR was sampled from a woman aged 18-30 years who had recovered from COVID-19. The chain uses TRBV21-1 and TRBJ2-1; no check of the table's D call, TRBD2, against the DNA was made. TRBV21-1 has pseudogene status. The sequenced material came from peripheral blood. This chain's CDR3 is CASSKDRTSGHSSYNEQFF. The CDR3 nucleotides read TGTGCCAGCAGCAAAGATCGGACTAGCGGGCATAGCTCCTACAATGAGCAGTTCTTC.